The 17 T cell receptor beta chains below all came from one sample that was sequenced in a study of OX40 agonist ivuxolimab in advanced cancers. Sequencing was performed with immunoSEQ multiplex PCR; in TCRdb, only in-frame clones are kept and a portion is missing. The sample includes tens of thousands of clones, around nine tenths seen only once; the top ten take 0.9% to 1.2%. Specimen: CD4+ or CD8+ T cells sorted from blood, collected in a trial of the OX40 agonist ivuxolimab. The receptor source for this set is an adult with an advanced solid tumor such as melanoma, head and neck, liver or kidney cancer.

The chain joins TRBV30 to TRBJ1-2, with TRBD1 matching over 7 bases. Trimming took 1 base from V and 3 from J; bases not matched to a gene: 2. Germline V gene sequence: CDR1 GTSNPN, CDR2 SVGIG (reference sequence). The CDR3 length is 13 residues. The CDR3 nucleotides read TGTGCCTGGAGTGCTGACAGGGACTATGGCTACACCTTC. It translates to CAWSADRDYGYTF.

This chain links TRBV15 with TRBJ1-5; D call uncertain. Per the germline V gene, CDR1 is LNHNV and CDR2 is YYDKDF (reference sequence). V lost 4 bases, J lost 3 bases, and 10 bases lay in between. The CDR3 spans 14 residues. CDR3 region: CATSNELINQPQHF. CDR3 DNA: TGTGCCACCAGCAATGAACTGATCAATCAGCCCCAGCATTTT.

The chain joins TRBV5-3 to TRBJ2-1; D is uncertain. TRBV5-3 is reported as an ORF; its role is uncertain. The V end lost 4 bases, the J end lost 0 bases, and 14 bases lay between the germline ends. The CDR3 loop spans 16 amino acids. The CDR3 reads CARSGDKLSSYNEQFF. The CDR3 bases are TGTGCCAGAAGCGGAGACAAGTTAAGCTCCTACAATGAGCAGTTCTTC.

This clone was recorded once. The CDR3 region has the DNA TGTGCCAGCAGGTTCCGACAGGGGTCCGTGAATGGCTACACCTTC. This encodes CASRFRQGSVNGYTF. The chain has TRBV5-4 and TRBJ1-2; 8 bases are shared with TRBD1. CDR1 SGHNT and CDR2 YYREEE come from the germline V gene (reference sequence). V lost 5 bases to trimming and J lost 6 bases; unmatched junction nucleotides: 12. The CDR3 contains 15 residues.

The rearrangement uses TRBV7-9 and TRBJ2-2, with D tentatively TRBD2 (6 bases). Trimming took 4 bases from V and 9 from J, leaving 15 bases between them. Germline CDR1 SEHNR, CDR2 FQNEAQ (reference sequence). The CDR3 extends over 14 amino acids. Written as DNA, the CDR3 is TGTGCCAGCAGCTCTCTAACGGGAGCCCGGGAGCTGTTTTTT. Translating gives CASSSLTGARELFF. Full variable domain (rest looked up from reference TRBV7-9 and TRBJ2-2): DTGVSQNPRHKITKRGQNVTFRCDPISEHNRLYWYRQTLGQGPEFLTYFQNEAQLEKSRLLSDRFSAERPKGSFSTLEIQRTEQGDSAMYLCASSSLTGARELFFGEGSRLTVL.

The chain carries TRBV6-5 and TRBJ1-1; D remains unclear. The CDR3 covers 15 residues. The germline V gene has CDR1 MNHEY and CDR2 SVGAGI. The germline V and J ends were trimmed by 0 bases and 0 bases, with 8 bases remaining between them. The CDR3 spells CASSYSSGLNTEAFF. In DNA form, the CDR3 reads TGTGCCAGCAGTTACTCGAGTGGATTGAACACTGAAGCTTTCTTT.

The rearrangement links TRBV6-5 to TRBJ2-5; D ambiguous. This CDR3 is built from 15 residues. The V and J ends lost 0 bases and 1 base respectively, with 9 bases between them. CDR1 is MNHEY and CDR2 is SVGAGI in the germline V gene. The CDR3 bases are TGTGCCAGCAGTTACTCGAGACACCTCCAAGAGACCCAGTACTTC. Encoded protein: CASSYSRHLQETQYF.

The chain links TRBV7-2 to TRBJ1-2; 7 positions agree with TRBD1. CDR3 length equals 14 residues. The trim removed 3 bases at V and 1 base at J, leaving 2 bases unmatched. Germline CDR1 and CDR2: SGHTA and FQGNSA. This chain's CDR3 is CASSFGQDNYGYTF. In DNA, the CDR3 is TGTGCCAGCAGCTTCGGACAGGATAACTATGGCTACACCTTC.

The chain recombines TRBV6-1 with TRBJ2-2; D is ambiguous. This CDR3 has 12 residues. Germline V gene data show CDR1 as MNHNS and CDR2 as SASEGT. V was pared by 8 bases and J by 6 bases, with 10 bases between. In DNA form, the CDR3 reads TGTGCCAGCGAGAGCGCAGCCGGGGAGCTGTTTTTT. This sequence encodes CASESAAGELFF.

The rearrangement joins TRBV29-1 to TRBJ2-7; 7 bases are shared with TRBD1. The germline V gene encodes CDR1 SQVTM and CDR2 ANQGSEA. The CDR3 sequence is 13 residues long. The CDR3 coding sequence is TGCAGTTACCAGCCACAGGGGATATACGAGCAGTACTTC. It yields the protein CSYQPQGIYEQYF.

The CDR3 nucleotides read TGTGCCAGCAGCTCCACAGGGAGAGATACGCAGTATTTT. This encodes CASSSTGRDTQYF. The chain recombines TRBV7-3 with TRBJ2-3, with D perhaps matching TRBD1 (6 bases). CDR1 and CDR2 (germline): SGHTA, FQGTGA. The CDR3 contains 13 residues. The V end was cut by 4 bases, the J end by 5 bases, with 10 bases between.

There are a few counts of this clone. V and J are TRBV30 and TRBJ1-2; TRBD1 might be the D (5 bases). Deletions cut 7 bases from V and 3 bases from J, with 15 bases between. The CDR3 totals 13 residues. CDR1 and CDR2 from the germline V gene are GTSNPN and SVGIG (reference sequence). The CDR3 loop reads CAFRGWGDYGYTF. DNA of the CDR3: TGTGCCTTCCGAGGGTGGGGGGACTATGGCTACACCTTC.

This sequence joins TRBV28 and TRBJ1-3, with D perhaps matching TRBD1 (6 bases). This CDR3 spans 14 amino acids. Germline CDR1 and CDR2: MDHEN and SYDVKM. V dropped 11 bases and J dropped 1 base, with 15 bases sitting between them. The DNA of the CDR3 is TGTGCCGGAGGTGGGGGGCGATCTGGAAACACCATATATTTT. It yields the protein CAGGGGRSGNTIYF.

The chain carries TRBV7-2 and TRBJ2-1; 7 bases align to TRBD2. The ends lost 1 base at V and 5 bases at J; junction bases unmatched: 5. The CDR3 runs 15 residues. Germline V CDR1 and CDR2: SGHTA, FQGNSA. The CDR3 reads CASSLDGGRHNEQFF. Here the CDR3 DNA reads TGTGCCAGCAGCTTAGATGGCGGGAGACACAATGAGCAGTTCTTC.

The CDR3 loop reads CAISPRQGATGANVLTF. Here the CDR3 DNA reads TGTGCCATCAGCCCCCGGCAGGGGGCGACTGGGGCCAACGTCCTGACTTTC. This chain joins TRBV10-3 and TRBJ2-6; 8 bases line up with TRBD1. CDR1 and CDR2 (germline): ENHRY, SYGVKD. The ends lost 6 bases at V and 2 bases at J; junction bases unmatched: 9. This CDR3 region has 17 residues.

The V and J genes are TRBV30 and TRBJ2-2, with 9 bases identical to TRBD1. This CDR3 is 15 amino acids long. Losses at the gene ends were 3 bases for V and 7 bases for J; bases not matched to a gene: 9. Per germline, CDR1 GTSNPN and CDR2 SVGIG (reference sequence). The CDR3 is CAWSRDRVEIGELFF. CDR3 coding DNA: TGTGCCTGGAGCCGGGACAGGGTAGAAATCGGGGAGCTGTTTTTT.

V and J are TRBV9 and TRBJ2-2; TRBD2 matches at 9 bases. J gave up 4 bases and V 4 bases, and 8 bases lay outside the gene matches. Germline V gene sequence: CDR1 SGDLS, CDR2 YYNGEE. The CDR3 has 16 residues. CDR3 DNA sequence: TGTGCCAGCAGCCTTAGCGGGAGACCGGGCACCGGGGAGCTGTTTTTT. As protein: CASSLSGRPGTGELFF.